This TCR beta chain was identified in a study of cytomegalovirus exposure and HLA in healthy donors. General observations from the study: Further analysis was carried out later, and it showed several of the most significant clusters appearing linked to common viral pathogens.

PCR involved 60 Vbeta and 13 Jbeta primers. Only in-frame clones appear in the TCRdb table, and some are missing; sequencing was by immunoSEQ multiplex PCR. This table holds 120,000 to 150,000 clones, roughly 85% found once. Worth noting for this clone: Its specificity is unknown.

The CDR3 covers 13 residues. The germline CDR1 and CDR2 sequences are SGHDT and YYEEEE. V lost 1 base and J lost 2, with 6 bases in between. The chain couples TRBV5-6 to TRBJ2-5, with D possibly being TRBD2 (6 bases). Sequenced input: PBMCs. The receptor was derived from a male donor in good health and CMV-seronegative. CDR3 region: CASSLRGQETQYF. CDR3 DNA sequence: TGTGCCAGCAGCTTGCGGGGGCAAGAGACCCAGTACTTC.